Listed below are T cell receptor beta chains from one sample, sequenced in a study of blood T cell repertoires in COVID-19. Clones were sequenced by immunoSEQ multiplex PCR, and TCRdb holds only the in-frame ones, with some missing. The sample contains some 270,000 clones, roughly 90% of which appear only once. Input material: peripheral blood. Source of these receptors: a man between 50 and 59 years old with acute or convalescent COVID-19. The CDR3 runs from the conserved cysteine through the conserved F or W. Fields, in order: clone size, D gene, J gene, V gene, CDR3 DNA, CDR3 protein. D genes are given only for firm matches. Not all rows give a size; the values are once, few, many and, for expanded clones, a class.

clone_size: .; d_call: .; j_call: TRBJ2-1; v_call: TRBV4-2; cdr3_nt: TGTGCCAGCAGCCAAGATAGACTCGGGCAGGGGAATGAGCAGTTCTTC; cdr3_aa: CASSQDRLGQGNEQFF
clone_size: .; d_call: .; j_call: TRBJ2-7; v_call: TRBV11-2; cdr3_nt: TGTGCCAGCAGCTTAGTAGGGAGCCACGAGCAGTACTTC; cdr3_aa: CASSLVGSHEQYF
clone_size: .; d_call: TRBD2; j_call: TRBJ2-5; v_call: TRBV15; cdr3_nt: TGTGCCACCAGCAGAGGTCTAGCGGGGAGGTTTGAGACCCAGTACTTC; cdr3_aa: CATSRGLAGRFETQYF
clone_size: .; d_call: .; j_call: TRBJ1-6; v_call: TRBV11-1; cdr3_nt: TGTGCCAGCAGCCCCCGGGTGGTGGATAATTCACCCCTCCACTTT; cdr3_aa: CASSPRVVDNSPLHF
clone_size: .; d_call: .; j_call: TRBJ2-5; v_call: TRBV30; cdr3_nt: TGTGCCTGGAGTGTACCCGGCCCCAGGTGGGAGACCCAGTACTTC; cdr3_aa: CAWSVPGPRWETQYF
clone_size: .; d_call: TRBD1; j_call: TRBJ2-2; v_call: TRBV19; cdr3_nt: TGTGCCAGTAGTATACGACAGGGGGCGAACACCGGGGAGCTGTTTTTT; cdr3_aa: CASSIRQGANTGELFF
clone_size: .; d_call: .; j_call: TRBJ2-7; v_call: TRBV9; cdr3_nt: TGTGCCAGCAGCCCAGCGGGTCTTACCTACGAGCAGTACTTC; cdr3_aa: CASSPAGLTYEQYF
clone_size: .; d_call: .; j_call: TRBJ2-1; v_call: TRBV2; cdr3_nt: TGTGCCAGCAGAGACCTCGGGGGTAATGAGCAGTTCTTC; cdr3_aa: CASRDLGGNEQFF
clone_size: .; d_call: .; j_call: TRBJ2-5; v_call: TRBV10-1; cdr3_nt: TGCGCCAGCAGTGAGGTAGGGGGGACCCAGTACTTC; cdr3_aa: CASSEVGGTQYF
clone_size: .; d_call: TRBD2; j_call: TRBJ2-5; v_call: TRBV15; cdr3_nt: TGTGCCACCAGCAGAGTGTTAGGCCAGCGGGGGGGAGAGACCCAGTACTTC; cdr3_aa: CATSRVLGQRGGETQYF
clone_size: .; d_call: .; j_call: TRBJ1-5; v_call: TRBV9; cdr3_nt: TGTGCCAGCAGCGTTAGCGCCCAGTCCCCTGGCAATCAGCCCCAGCATTTT; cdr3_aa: CASSVSAQSPGNQPQHF
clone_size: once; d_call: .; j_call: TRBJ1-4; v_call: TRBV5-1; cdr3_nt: TGCGCCAGCAGGACTGAGAATGAAAAACTGTTTTTT; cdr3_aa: CASRTENEKLFF
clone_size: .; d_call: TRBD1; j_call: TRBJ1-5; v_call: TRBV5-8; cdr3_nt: TGTGCCAGCAGCTTGCTCAGGGGGTATAGCAATCAGCCCCAGCATTTT; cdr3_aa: CASSLLRGYSNQPQHF
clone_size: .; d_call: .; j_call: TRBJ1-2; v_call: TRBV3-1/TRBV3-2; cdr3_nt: TGTGCCAGCAGCCAAGTGGCGGCGGCGGGAGGCTACACCTTC; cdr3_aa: CASSQVAAAGGYTF
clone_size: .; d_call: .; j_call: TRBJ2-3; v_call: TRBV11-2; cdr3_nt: TGTGCCAGCAGCTTAGACAGGGCAGATACGCAGTATTTT; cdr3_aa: CASSLDRADTQYF
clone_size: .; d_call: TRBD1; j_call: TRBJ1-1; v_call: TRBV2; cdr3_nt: TGTGCCAGCAAAGGATCTTGGACAGGGTCATCTTTCTTT; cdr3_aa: CASKGSWTGSSFF
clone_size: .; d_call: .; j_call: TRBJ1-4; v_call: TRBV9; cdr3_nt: TGTGCCAGTTCAGGGCCTAATGAAAAACTGTTTTTT; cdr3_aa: CASSGPNEKLFF
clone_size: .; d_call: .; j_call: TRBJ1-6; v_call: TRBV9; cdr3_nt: TGTGCCAGCAGCCCCGGCGGGGACCCTAATTCACCCCTCCACTTT; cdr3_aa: CASSPGGDPNSPLHF
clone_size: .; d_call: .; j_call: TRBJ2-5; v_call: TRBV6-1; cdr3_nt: TGTGCCAGCAGTGATACTGCAGGGCCCCAAGAGACCCAGTACTTC; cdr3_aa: CASSDTAGPQETQYF
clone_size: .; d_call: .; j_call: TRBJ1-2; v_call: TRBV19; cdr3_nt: TGTGCCAGTAGTACCGTACCCGAAACGGGGGGCTACACCTTC; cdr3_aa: CASSTVPETGGYTF
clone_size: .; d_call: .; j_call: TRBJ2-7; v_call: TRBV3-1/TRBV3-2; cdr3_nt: TGTGCCAGCAGCCTCATAGGGGGGGACTACGAGCAGTACTTC; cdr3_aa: CASSLIGGDYEQYF
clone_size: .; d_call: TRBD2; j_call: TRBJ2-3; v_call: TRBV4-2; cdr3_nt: TGTGCCAGCAGCCAAGATGGTGCGCTAGCGGGGGAAGAGGCAGATACGCAGTATTTT; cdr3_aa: CASSQDGALAGEEADTQYF
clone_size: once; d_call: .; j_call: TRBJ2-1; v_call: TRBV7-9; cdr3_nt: TGTGCCAGCAGCGCCCGCGGGCGGGGATCCTACAATGAGCAGTTCTTC; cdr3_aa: CASSARGRGSYNEQFF
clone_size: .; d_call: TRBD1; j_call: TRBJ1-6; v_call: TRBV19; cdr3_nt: TGTGCCAGTAGTATTGGGGGACAGTCAGCTTCACCCCTCCACTTT; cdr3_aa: CASSIGGQSASPLHF
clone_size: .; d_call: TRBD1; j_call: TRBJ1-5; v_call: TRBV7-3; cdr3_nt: TGTGCCAGCAGCGGACAGGGGGCGAGTAGCAATCAGCCCCAGCATTTT; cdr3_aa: CASSGQGASSNQPQHF
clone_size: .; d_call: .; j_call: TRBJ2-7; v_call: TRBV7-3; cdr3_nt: TGTGCCAGCAGCTCTAAAAAAGGGGCCAATCTGGACGAGCAGTACTTC; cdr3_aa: CASSSKKGANLDEQYF
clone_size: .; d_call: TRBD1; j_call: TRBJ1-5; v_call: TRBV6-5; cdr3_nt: TGTGCCAGCAGTCCACAGGGGGGCCCTGAAGGTCCCCAGCATTTT; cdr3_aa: CASSPQGGPEGPQHF
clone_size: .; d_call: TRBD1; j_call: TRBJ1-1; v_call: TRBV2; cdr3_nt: TGTGCCAGCAAGCGGGACAGGGTAAACACTGAAGCTTTCTTT; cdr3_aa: CASKRDRVNTEAFF
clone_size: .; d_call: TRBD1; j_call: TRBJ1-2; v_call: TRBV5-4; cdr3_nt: TGTGCCAGCAGCTTGGAGGGGACAGGGGACTATGGCTACACCTTC; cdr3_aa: CASSLEGTGDYGYTF
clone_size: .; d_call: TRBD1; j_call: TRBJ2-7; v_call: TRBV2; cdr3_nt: TGTGCCAGCAGTATGGACAGGGGGATAGCCTACGAGCAGTACTTC; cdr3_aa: CASSMDRGIAYEQYF
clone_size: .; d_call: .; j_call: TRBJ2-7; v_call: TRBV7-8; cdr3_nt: TGTGCCAGCAGCCCCGGAGCCTACGAGCAGTACTTC; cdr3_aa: CASSPGAYEQYF
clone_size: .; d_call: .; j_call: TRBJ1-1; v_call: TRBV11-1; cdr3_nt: TGTGCCAGCAGAGCCGAGTACGGGGAGCCCGCTTTCTTT; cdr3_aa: CASRAEYGEPAFF
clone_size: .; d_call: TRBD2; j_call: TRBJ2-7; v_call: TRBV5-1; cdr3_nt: TGCGCCAGCAGCTCTAATAGCCCGAGCGGGAGGTACGAGCAGTACTTC; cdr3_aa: CASSSNSPSGRYEQYF
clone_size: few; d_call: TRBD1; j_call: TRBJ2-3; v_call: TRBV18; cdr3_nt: TGTGCCAGCTCAGAACAGGGGGCCATTTCTTATACGCAGTATTTT; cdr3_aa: CASSEQGAISYTQYF
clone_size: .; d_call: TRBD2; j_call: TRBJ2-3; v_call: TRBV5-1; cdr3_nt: TGCGCCAGCAGCTTGGTGGGACTAGCGGGTCCTAGCACAGATACGCAGTATTTT; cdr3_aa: CASSLVGLAGPSTDTQYF